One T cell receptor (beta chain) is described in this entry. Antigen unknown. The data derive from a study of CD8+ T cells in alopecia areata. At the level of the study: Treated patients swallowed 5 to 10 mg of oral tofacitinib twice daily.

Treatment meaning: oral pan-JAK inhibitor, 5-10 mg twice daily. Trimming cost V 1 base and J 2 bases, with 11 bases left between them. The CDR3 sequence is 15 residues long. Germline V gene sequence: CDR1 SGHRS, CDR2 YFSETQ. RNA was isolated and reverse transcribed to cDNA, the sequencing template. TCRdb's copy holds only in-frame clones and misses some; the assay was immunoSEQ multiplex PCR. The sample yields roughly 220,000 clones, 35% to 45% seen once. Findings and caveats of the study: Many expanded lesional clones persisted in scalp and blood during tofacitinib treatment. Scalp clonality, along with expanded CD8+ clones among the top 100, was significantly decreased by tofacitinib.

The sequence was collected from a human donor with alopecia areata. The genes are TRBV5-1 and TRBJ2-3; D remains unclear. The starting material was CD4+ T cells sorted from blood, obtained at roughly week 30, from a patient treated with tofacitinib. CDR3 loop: CASSLFATDTDTQYF. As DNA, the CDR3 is TGCGCCAGCAGCTTGTTCGCCACCGACACAGATACGCAGTATTTT.